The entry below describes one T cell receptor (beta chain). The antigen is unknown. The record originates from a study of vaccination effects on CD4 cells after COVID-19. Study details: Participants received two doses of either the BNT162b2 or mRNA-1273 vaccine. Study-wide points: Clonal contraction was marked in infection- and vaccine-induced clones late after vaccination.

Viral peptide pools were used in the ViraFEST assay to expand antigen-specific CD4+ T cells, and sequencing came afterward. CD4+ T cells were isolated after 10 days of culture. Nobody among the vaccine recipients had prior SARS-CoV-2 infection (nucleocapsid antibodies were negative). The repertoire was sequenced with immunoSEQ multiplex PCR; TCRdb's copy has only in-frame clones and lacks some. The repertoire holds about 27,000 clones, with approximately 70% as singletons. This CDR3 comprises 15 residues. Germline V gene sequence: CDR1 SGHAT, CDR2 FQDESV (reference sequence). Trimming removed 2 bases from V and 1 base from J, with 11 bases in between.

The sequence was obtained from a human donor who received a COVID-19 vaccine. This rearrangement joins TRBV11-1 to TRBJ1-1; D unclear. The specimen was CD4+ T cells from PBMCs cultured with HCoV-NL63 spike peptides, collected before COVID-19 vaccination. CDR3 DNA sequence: TGTGCCAGCAGCTTAATGGGCCAGCAGAACACTGAAGCTTTCTTT. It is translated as CASSLMGQQNTEAFF.